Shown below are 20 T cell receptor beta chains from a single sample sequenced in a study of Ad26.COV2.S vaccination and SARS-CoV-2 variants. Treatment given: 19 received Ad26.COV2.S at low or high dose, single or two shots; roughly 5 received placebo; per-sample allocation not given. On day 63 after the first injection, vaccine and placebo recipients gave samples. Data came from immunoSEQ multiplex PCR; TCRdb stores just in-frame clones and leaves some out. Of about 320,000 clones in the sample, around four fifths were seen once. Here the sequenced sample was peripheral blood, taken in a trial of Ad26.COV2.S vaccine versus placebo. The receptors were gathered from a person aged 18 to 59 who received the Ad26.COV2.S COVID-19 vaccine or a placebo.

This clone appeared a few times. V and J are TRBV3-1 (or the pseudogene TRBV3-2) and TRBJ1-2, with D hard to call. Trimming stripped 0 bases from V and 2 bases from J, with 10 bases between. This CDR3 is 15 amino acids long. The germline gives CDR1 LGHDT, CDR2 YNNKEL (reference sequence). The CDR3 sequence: CASSQDLVYNYGYTF. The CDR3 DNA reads TGTGCCAGCAGCCAAGATTTAGTGTACAACTATGGCTACACCTTC.

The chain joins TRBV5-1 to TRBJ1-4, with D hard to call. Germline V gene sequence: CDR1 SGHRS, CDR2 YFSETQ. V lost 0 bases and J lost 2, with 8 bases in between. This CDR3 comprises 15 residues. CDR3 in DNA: TGCGCCAGCAGCTTGGACCACAGTACTAATGAAAAACTGTTTTTT. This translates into CASSLDHSTNEKLFF. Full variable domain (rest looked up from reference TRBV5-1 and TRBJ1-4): KAGVTQTPRYLIKTRGQQVTLSCSPISGHRSVSWYQQTPGQGLQFLFEYFSETQRNKGNFPGRFSGRQFSNSRSEMNVSTLELGDSALYLCASSLDHSTNEKLFFGSGTQLSVL.

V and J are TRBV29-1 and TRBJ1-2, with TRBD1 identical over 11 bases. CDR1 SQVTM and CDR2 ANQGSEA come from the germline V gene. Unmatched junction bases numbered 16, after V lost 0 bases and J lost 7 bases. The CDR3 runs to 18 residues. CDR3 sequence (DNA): TGCAGCGTTGAAGATCTTCTCAGGATAGGACAGGGGGCATTTGGCTACACCTTC. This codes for CSVEDLLRIGQGAFGYTF.

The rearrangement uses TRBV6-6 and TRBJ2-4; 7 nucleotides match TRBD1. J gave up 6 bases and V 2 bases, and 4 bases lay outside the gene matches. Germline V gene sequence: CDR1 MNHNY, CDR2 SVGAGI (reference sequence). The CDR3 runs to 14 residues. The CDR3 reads CASSYKGALNIQYF. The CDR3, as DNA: TGTGCCAGCAGTTACAAGGGGGCCCTAAACATTCAGTACTTC.

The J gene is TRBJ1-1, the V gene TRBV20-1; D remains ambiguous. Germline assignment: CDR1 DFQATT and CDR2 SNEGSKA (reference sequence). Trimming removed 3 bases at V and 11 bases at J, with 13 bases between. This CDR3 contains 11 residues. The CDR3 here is CSARDDIGAFF. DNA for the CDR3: TGCAGTGCTAGGGACGATATAGGGGCTTTCTTT.

The CDR3 DNA sequence: TGTGCCAGCAGCCAAGAGGGCGTGTTTGGGATGGAGCAGTACTTC. Residues: CASSQEGVFGMEQYF. V gene TRBV4-2 combines with J gene TRBJ2-7; D is ambiguous. Deletions cut 0 bases from V and 7 bases from J, with 16 bases between. This CDR3 contains 15 residues. Looked up from germline, CDR1 is LGHNA and CDR2 is YNFKEQ.

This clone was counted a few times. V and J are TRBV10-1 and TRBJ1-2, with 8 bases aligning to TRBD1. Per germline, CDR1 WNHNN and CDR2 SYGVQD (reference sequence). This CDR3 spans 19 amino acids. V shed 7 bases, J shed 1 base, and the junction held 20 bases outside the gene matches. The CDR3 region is CASTSRDRSPTRLNYGYTF. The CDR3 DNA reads TGCGCCAGCACCTCCCGGGACAGGTCCCCGACTCGCCTTAACTATGGCTACACCTTC.

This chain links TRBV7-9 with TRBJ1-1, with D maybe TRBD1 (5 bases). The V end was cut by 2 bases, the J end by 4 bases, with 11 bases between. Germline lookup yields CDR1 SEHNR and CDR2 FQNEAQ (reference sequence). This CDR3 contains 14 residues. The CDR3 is CASSLTGMTTEAFF. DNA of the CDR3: TGTGCCAGCAGCTTAACAGGCATGACCACTGAAGCTTTCTTT.

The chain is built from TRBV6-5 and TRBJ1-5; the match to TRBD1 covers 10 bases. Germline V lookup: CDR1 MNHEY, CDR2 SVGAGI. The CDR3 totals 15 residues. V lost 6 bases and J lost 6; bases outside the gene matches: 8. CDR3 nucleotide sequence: TGTGCCAGCAGCCGGACAGGGGGAATGATTCAGCCCCAGCATTTT. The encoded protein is CASSRTGGMIQPQHF.

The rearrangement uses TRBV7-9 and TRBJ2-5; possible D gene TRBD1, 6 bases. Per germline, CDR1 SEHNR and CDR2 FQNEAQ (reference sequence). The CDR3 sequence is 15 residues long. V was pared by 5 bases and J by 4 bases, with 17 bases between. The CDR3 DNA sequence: TGTGCCAGCAGCGAAGGCGTGGGGGCGGGAGAGACCCAGTACTTC. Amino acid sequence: CASSEGVGAGETQYF.

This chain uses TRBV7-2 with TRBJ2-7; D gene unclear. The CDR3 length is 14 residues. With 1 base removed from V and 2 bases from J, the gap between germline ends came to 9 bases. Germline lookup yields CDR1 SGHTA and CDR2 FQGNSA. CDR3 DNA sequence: TGTGCCAGCAGCTTAGACCCGGCGGCCTACGAGCAGTACTTC. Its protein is CASSLDPAAYEQYF.

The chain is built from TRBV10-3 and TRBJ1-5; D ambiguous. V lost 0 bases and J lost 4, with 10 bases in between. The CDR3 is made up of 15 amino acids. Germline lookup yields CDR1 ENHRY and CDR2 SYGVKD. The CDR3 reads CAISESLQANQPQHF. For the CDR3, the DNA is TGTGCCATCAGTGAGTCTCTACAAGCTAATCAGCCCCAGCATTTT.

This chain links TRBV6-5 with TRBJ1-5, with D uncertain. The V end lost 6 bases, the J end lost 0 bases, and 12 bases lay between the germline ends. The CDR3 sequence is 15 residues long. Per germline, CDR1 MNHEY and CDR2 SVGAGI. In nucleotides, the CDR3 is TGTGCCAGCAGCCCAGGATTTTATAGCAATCAGCCCCAGCATTTT. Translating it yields CASSPGFYSNQPQHF.

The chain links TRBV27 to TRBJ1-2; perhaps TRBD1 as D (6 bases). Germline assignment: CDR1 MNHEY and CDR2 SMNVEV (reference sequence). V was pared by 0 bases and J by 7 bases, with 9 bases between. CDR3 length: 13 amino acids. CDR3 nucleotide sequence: TGTGCCAGCAGTTTATCGGGGACACCTGGCTACACCTTC. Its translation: CASSLSGTPGYTF.

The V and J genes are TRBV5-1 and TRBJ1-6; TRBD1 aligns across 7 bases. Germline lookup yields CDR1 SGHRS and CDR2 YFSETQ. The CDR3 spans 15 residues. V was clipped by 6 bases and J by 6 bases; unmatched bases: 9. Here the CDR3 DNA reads TGCGCCAGCACCGAACAGGGGCCCTTTAATTCACCCCTCCACTTT. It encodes CASTEQGPFNSPLHF.

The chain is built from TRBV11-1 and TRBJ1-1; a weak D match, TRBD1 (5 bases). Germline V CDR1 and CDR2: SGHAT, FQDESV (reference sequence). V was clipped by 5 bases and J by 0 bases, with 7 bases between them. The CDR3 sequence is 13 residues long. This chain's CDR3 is CASSDSLNTEAFF. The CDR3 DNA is TGTGCCAGCAGCGACAGTTTGAACACTGAAGCTTTCTTT.

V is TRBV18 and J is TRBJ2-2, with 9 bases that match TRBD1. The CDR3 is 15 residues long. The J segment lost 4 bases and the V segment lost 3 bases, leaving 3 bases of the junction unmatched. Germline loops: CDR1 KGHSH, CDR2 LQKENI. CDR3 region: CASSPGQGGTGELFF. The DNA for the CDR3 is TGTGCCAGCTCACCGGGACAGGGAGGCACCGGGGAGCTGTTTTTT. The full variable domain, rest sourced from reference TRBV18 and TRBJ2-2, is NAGVMQNPRHLVRRRGQEARLRCSPMKGHSHVYWYRQLPEEGLKFMVYLQKENIIDESGMPKERFSAEFPKEGPSILRIQQVVRGDSAAYFCASSPGQGGTGELFFGEGSRLTVL.

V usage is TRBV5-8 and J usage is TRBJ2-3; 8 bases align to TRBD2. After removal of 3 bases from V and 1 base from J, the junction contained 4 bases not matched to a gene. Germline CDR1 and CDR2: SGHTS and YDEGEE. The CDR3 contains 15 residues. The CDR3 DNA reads TGTGCCAGCAGCTCCACTAGCGGAGGCACAGATACGCAGTATTTT. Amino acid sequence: CASSSTSGGTDTQYF.

This CDR3 reads CASRPLSYNEQFF. CDR3 sequence (DNA): TGTGCCTCGCGGCCCCTCTCCTACAATGAGCAGTTCTTC. This sequence joins TRBV12-3 or TRBV12-4 and TRBJ2-1; the D is unclear. The V end lost 11 bases, the J end lost 0 bases, and 11 bases lay between the germline ends. This CDR3 contains 13 residues.

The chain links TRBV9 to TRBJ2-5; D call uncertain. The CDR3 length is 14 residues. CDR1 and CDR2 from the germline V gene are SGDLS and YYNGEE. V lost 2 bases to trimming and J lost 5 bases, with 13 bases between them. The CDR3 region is CASSVDMRWETQYF. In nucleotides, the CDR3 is TGTGCCAGCAGCGTTGATATGCGGTGGGAGACCCAGTACTTC.